Reported below is one T cell receptor beta chain. Its antigen is not identified. These data originate in a study of T cell responses to AZD1222 COVID-19 vaccine. As for the study in general: Second-dose intervals of approximately 4 or approximately 12 weeks were pooled. The study, taken as a whole, reports: Most donors were white British, females outnumbered males, and clonal diversity was possibly underestimated. Spike regions recognized by vaccine-associated CD4 TCRs spanned the protein, led by 160-218 and 743-854.

CDR3 length: 16 amino acids. Trimming stripped 5 bases from V and 7 bases from J, with 24 bases between. Germline CDR1 LGHDT, CDR2 YNNKEL (reference sequence). Profiling relied on immunoSEQ multiplex PCR, and the TCRdb table lists in-frame clones only, not all of them. The sample has about 99,000 clones; nearly 90% are singletons. Sample: peripheral blood, taken on day 0 of AZD1222 vaccination. The clonotype comes from an adult in good health. The chain combines TRBV3-1 (or the pseudogene TRBV3-2) with TRBJ2-7, with a tentative D call TRBD1 (6 bases). This CDR3 reads CASSEQPGHGFGEQYF. CDR3 DNA sequence: TGTGCCAGCAGCGAACAGCCGGGACATGGGTTCGGGGAGCAGTACTTC.